These 9 T cell receptor beta chains came from one sample sequenced in a study of CD8 T cells in Susac syndrome. With random hexamers, 0.5 to 1 ug RNA was reverse transcribed. Via MiXCR, TCRdb re-called the immunoSEQ multiplex PCR reads, giving one row per CDR3 protein. Found here are 70,000 or so distinct CDR3 sequences, roughly 95% of them singletons; the top ten hold about 0.38%. Specimen: CD8+ T cells from PBMCs. The receptors here all came from a human donor with multiple sclerosis.

The rearrangement joins TRBV11-2 to TRBJ2-7; D call uncertain. The germline CDR1 and CDR2 sequences are SGHAT and FQNNGV. The CDR3 is 15 residues long. Trimming removed 5 bases at V and 4 bases at J, with 18 bases between. The CDR3 reads CASSPDRPVQYEQYF. For the CDR3, the DNA is TGTGCCAGCAGCCCTGACCGACCGGTTCAGTACGAGCAGTACTTC.

This chain uses TRBV6-5 with TRBJ1-2; possibly TRBD1 for D (6 bases). The V and J ends lost 5 bases and 6 bases respectively, with 10 bases between them. The CDR3 covers 12 residues. Per germline, CDR1 MNHEY and CDR2 SVGAGI. This CDR3 reads CASSPEGDGYTF. Here the CDR3 DNA reads TGTGCCAGCAGTCCCGAGGGGGATGGCTACACCTTC.

This chain uses TRBV5-1 with TRBJ2-1, with D perhaps being TRBD1 or TRBD2 (5 bases each). Germline CDR1 and CDR2: SGHRS and YFSETQ. Trimming shortened V by 5 bases and J by 0 bases, and 12 bases separated the two germline ends. This CDR3 has 15 amino acids. The CDR3 spells CASRWDGVSYNEQFF. DNA for the CDR3: TGCGCCAGCAGGTGGGACGGAGTCTCCTACAATGAGCAGTTCTTC.

The chain employs TRBV30 and TRBJ2-7; 7 bases map to TRBD1. Germline-derived CDR1 and CDR2 are GTSNPN and SVGIG (reference sequence). V lost 7 bases, J lost 4 bases, and 10 bases stayed unmatched. The CDR3 is 13 amino acids. DNA for the CDR3: TGTGCCTCCTCGACAGGGATGGGATACGAGCAGTACTTC. Translated: CASSTGMGYEQYF.

The gene calls are TRBV10-3 and TRBJ2-3; 13 bases fit TRBD2. CDR1 is ENHRY and CDR2 is SYGVKD in the germline V gene. This CDR3 contains 14 residues. J gave up 5 bases and V 11 bases, and 7 bases lay outside the gene matches. The CDR3 coding sequence is TGTGCCGTGCGGACTAGCGGGGGATTAGATACGCAGTATTTT. Its translation: CAVRTSGGLDTQYF.

This chain uses TRBV4-1 with TRBJ2-5; 13 nucleotides agree with TRBD2. Germline CDR1 is MGHRA and CDR2 is YSYEKL. CDR3 length: 18 residues. Trimming at V came to 3 bases and at J to 5 bases, leaving 12 bases not matched to a gene. The CDR3 nucleotides are TGCGCCAGCAGCCATTCCGGGACTAGCGGGATTAAAGGGGAGACCCAGTACTTC. It codes for CASSHSGTSGIKGETQYF.

This clonotype turned up a few times. This rearrangement joins TRBV11-2 to TRBJ2-6; D unresolved. Germline assignment: CDR1 SGHAT and CDR2 FQNNGV. The CDR3 extends over 17 amino acids. Trimming shortened V by 1 base and J by 0 bases, and 10 bases separated the two germline ends. The CDR3: CASSLVSPSSGANVLTF. The CDR3 nucleotides read TGTGCCAGCAGCTTAGTCTCCCCCTCCTCTGGGGCCAACGTCCTGACTTTC.

The sample holds one count of this clonotype. The rearrangement uses TRBV11-2 and TRBJ2-2, with 7 bases that match TRBD2. Trimming removed 6 bases from V and 4 bases from J; junction bases left unmatched: 2. Germline CDR1 reads SGHAT; CDR2 reads FQNNGV. The CDR3 covers 13 residues. The CDR3, as DNA: TGTGCCAGCAGGAGCGGGATCACCGGGGAGCTGTTTTTT. It codes for CASRSGITGELFF.

This clonotype has only one observation. The V gene is TRBV14, the J gene TRBJ1-1; TRBD1 is a possible D gene (5 bases). This CDR3 comprises 18 residues. V lost 0 bases to trimming and J lost 7 bases, with 24 bases between them. Looked up from germline, CDR1 is SGHDN and CDR2 is FVKESK. The CDR3 is CASSQEWVWKRGVVEAFF. DNA for the CDR3: TGTGCCAGCAGCCAAGAATGGGTCTGGAAGAGGGGAGTAGTTGAAGCTTTCTTT.